This TCR beta chain was identified during a study of glioma-infiltrating T cells after dendritic cell vaccination. Note on this clone: Its target is not known.

The study's findings and limits: No direct clonality-survival link was found; a diverse polyclonal response may matter.

Selection required adequate fresh-frozen tumor tissue plus more than two years' survival data. The data were produced by immunoSEQ multiplex PCR, yet TCRdb's version contains in-frame clones alone and is incomplete. The sample consists of under 100,000 clones, 85% to 90% of them appearing once. There are 13 residues in the CDR3. V lost 2 bases, J lost 3 bases, and 7 bases lay in between. Per the germline V gene, CDR1 is KGHSH and CDR2 is LQKENI. The sequencing here drew on blood, taken before dendritic cell vaccination. This sequence was found in a human donor with glioblastoma. The chain uses TRBV18 and TRBJ1-2, with unresolved D. CDR3 protein: CASSPSGDYGYTF. Here the CDR3 DNA reads TGTGCCAGCTCACCAAGCGGAGACTATGGCTACACCTTC.